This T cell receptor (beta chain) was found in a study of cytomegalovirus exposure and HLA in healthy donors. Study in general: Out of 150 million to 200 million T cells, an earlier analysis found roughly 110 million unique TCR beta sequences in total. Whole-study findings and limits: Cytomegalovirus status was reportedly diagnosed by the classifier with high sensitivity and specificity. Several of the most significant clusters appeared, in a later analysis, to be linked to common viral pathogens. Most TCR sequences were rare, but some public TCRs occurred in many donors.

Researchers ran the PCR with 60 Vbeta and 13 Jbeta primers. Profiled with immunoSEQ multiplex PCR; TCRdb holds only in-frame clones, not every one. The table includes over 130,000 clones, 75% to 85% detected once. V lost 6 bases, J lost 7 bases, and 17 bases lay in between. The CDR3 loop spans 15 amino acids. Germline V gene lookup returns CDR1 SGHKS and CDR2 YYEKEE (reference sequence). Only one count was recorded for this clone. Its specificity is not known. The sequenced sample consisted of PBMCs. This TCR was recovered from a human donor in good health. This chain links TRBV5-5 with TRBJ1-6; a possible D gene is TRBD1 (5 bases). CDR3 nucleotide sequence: TGTGCCAGCAACCCAAGTCGGCAGGGAAATTCACCCCTCCACTTT. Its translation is CASNPSRQGNSPLHF.